These T cell receptor beta chains were read from a single sample in a study of blood T cell repertoires in COVID-19. This table comes from immunoSEQ multiplex PCR, and its TCRdb copy is limited to in-frame clones, with some not included. The repertoire includes about 150,000 clones, 78% of them detected once, and over 9.5% sits in the top ten. The sample comprised peripheral blood. Receptor source: a man between 60 and 70 years old who had recovered from COVID-19. Each CDR3 is given with its conserved first and last residue. A D gene is named only where the DNA matches it firmly.

>.|TRBV7-8|TRBJ1-3|16
CASSLALGGAGNTIYF
>.|TRBV9|TRBJ1-2|15
CASSVDSQPNYGYTF
>TRBD2|TRBV6-1|TRBJ2-5|18
CASSAGTSWLPLQETQYF
>.|TRBV30|TRBJ1-2|14
CAWSAPGRRYGYTF
>TRBD2|TRBV5-4|TRBJ2-5|14
CASLSGGARETQYF
>.|TRBV23-1|TRBJ1-1|17
CASSRHGSVVGNTEAFF
>.|TRBV19|TRBJ1-4|14
CASSWGRGNEKLFF
>.|TRBV7-2|TRBJ2-7|16
CASSPLATGPRKEQYF
>TRBD1|TRBV24-1|TRBJ2-2|17
CATSAPTGGFPSGELFF
>.|TRBV6-1|TRBJ2-1|17
CASSDPLYSRTYNEQFF
>.|TRBV6-5|TRBJ1-2|13
CASRAGPNYGYTF
>.|TRBV28|TRBJ1-3|17
CASSLFFGVNSGNTIYF
>.|TRBV29-1|TRBJ1-1|12
CSVVTANTEAFF
>TRBD1|TRBV30|TRBJ1-6|16
CAWSEGSGGAGSPLHF
>TRBD1|TRBV7-2|TRBJ1-3|14
CASSQTGPGNTIYF
>.|TRBV30|TRBJ1-4|13
CAWGPQGFEKLFF
>.|TRBV6-2/TRBV6-3|TRBJ1-6|15
CASSYGRVGGSPLHF